This TCR beta chain was captured in a study of shared clonotypes between healthy human individuals. Worth noting for this clone: Its antigen is unknown.

The study, taken as a whole, reports: Relative to clonotypes present in all four donors, those not shared had lower generation probabilities. The study drew on few donors, limiting represented genetic and exposure-history diversity.

Trimming at V came to 2 bases and at J to 1 base, leaving 4 bases not matched to a gene. In germline, CDR1 is LNHDA, CDR2 SQIVND (reference sequence). The CDR3 contains 16 residues. Using immunoSEQ multiplex PCR, the repertoire was profiled, and TCRdb retains in-frame clones only, with some absent. The sample has about 2.4 million clones; 93% are singletons. The TCR sequence derives from a man aged 18 to 30 in good health. Some clones in this sample may be carry-over from other donors' samples. This rearrangement joins TRBV19 to TRBJ1-5, with 8 bases that match TRBD1. Sequenced sample: naive CD4+ T cells from PBMCs. Subset in this sample: CD45RA+ positively selected. The CDR3 DNA reads as TGTGCCAGTAGTATAAGACAGGGGAGAAGCAATCAGCCCCAGCATTTT. Protein: CASSIRQGRSNQPQHF.